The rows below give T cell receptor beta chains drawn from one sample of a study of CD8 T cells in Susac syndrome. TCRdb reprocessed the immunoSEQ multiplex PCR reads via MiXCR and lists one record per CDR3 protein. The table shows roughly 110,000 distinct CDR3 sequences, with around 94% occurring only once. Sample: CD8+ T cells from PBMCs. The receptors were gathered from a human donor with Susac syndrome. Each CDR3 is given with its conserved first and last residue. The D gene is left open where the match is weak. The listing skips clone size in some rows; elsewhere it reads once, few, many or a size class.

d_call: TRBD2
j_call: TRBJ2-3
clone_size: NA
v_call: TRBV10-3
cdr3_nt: TGTGCCATCAGTGAGTCCAAGCGGGGGGATAGAGATACGCAGTATTTT
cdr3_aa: CAISESKRGDRDTQYF

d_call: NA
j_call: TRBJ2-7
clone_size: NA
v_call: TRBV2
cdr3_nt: TGTGCCAGCAGTGAAGTGCAACTGACCTACGAGCAGTACTTC
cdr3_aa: CASSEVQLTYEQYF

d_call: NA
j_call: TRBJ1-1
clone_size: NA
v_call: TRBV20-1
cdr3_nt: TGCAGTGCCCCGTATCTCACTGAAGCTTTCTTT
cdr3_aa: CSAPYLTEAFF

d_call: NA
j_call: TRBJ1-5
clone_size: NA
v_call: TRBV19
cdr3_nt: TGTGCCAGTAGTATTCCCCAGGAAATCAAGCCCCAGCATTTT
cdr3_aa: CASSIPQEIKPQHF

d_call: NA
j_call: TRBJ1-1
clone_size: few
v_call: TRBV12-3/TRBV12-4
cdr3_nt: TGTGCCAGCAGTTTGCAACCTAACACTGAAGCTTTCTTT
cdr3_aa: CASSLQPNTEAFF

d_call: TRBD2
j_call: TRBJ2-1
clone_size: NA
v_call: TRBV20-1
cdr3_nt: TGCAGTGCCGGAAGCGGGGGGGCCCTAAATGAGCAGTTCTTC
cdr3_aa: CSAGSGGALNEQFF

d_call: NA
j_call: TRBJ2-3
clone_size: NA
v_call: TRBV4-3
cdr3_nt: TGCGCCAGCAGCCGAGACAGGCTCACAGATACGCAGTATTTT
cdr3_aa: CASSRDRLTDTQYF

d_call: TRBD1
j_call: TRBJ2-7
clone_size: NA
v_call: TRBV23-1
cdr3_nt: TGCGCCAGCAGTCAATCGGGCAGGGGGCAAAAATCCTACGAGCAGTACTTC
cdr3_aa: CASSQSGRGQKSYEQYF

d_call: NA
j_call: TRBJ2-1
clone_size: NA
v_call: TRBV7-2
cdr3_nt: TGTGCCAGCAGCACACGGCTAGCCGGCGGCAATGAGCAGTTCTTC
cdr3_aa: CASSTRLAGGNEQFF

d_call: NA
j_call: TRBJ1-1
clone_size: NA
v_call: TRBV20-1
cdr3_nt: TGCAGTGCTAGACCGACCCACCCGAACACTGAAGCTTTCTTT
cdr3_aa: CSARPTHPNTEAFF

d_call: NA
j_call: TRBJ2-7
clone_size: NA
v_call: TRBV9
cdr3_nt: TGTGCCAGCGGGCAGGGGCCTTCCTACGAGCAGTACTTC
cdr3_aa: CASGQGPSYEQYF

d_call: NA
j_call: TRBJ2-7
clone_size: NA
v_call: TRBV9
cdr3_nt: TGTGCCAGCAGCGCCGCCTCCTTGGACGAGCAGTACTTC
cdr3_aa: CASSAASLDEQYF